A selection of T cell receptor beta chains follows, all from one sample in a study of blood T cell repertoires in COVID-19. TCRdb's copy holds only in-frame clones and misses some; the assay was immunoSEQ multiplex PCR. The table records about 28,000 clones, 65% to 90% of them present only once. The source material was peripheral blood. Receptor source: a human donor in a cohort sampled during active COVID-19. Each CDR3 is given with its conserved first and last residue. Fields, in order: CDR3 DNA, CDR3 protein, clone size, D gene, J gene, V gene. D genes are given only for firm matches. A row's size may be missing; if present it is once, few, many or a size class.

DNA: TGTGCCAGCAGTTACCCGGGGGAAGAGACCCAGTACTTC; CDR3: CASSYPGEETQYF; size: -; D: -; J: TRBJ2-5; V: TRBV6-6
DNA: TGTGCCAGCTCACCGCAGGCTGACACTGAAGCTTTCTTT; CDR3: CASSPQADTEAFF; size: once; D: -; J: TRBJ1-1; V: TRBV18
DNA: TGTGCCAGCAGCTTAGGAACAGGGGTAAATTCACCCCTCCACTTT; CDR3: CASSLGTGVNSPLHF; size: -; D: TRBD1; J: TRBJ1-6; V: TRBV7-2
DNA: TGCAGTACAGGGGGCAACAATGAGCAGTTCTTC; CDR3: CSTGGNNEQFF; size: -; D: TRBD1; J: TRBJ2-1; V: TRBV20-1
DNA: TGTGCCAGCAGTTTACTAGCGGGGGGGCCATCCAAAAACATTCAGTACTTC; CDR3: CASSLLAGGPSKNIQYF; size: -; D: TRBD2; J: TRBJ2-4; V: TRBV27
DNA: TGTGCCAGCAGACAGGGGTTCTACGAGCAGTACTTC; CDR3: CASRQGFYEQYF; size: -; D: TRBD1; J: TRBJ2-7; V: TRBV2
DNA: TGTGCCAGTAGTATCAGGGTCGGCACTGAAGCTTTCTTT; CDR3: CASSIRVGTEAFF; size: -; D: -; J: TRBJ1-1; V: TRBV19
DNA: TGTGCCAGCAGCCCCGGACTAGCGGGGGGTGGAAACGGGGAGCTGTTTTTT; CDR3: CASSPGLAGGGNGELFF; size: -; D: TRBD2; J: TRBJ2-2; V: TRBV7-3
DNA: TGTGCCAGCAGCTTAGGCGTGCGGGGGAGGTACGAGCAGTACTTC; CDR3: CASSLGVRGRYEQYF; size: -; D: TRBD2; J: TRBJ2-7; V: TRBV7-9
DNA: TGTGCCTGGAGTGTAGGGACAGGGGGCAATCAGCCCCAGCATTTT; CDR3: CAWSVGTGGNQPQHF; size: -; D: TRBD1; J: TRBJ1-5; V: TRBV30
DNA: TGTGCCAGCAGACACCGACAGCAGGGCTTCTACAATGAGCAGTTCTTC; CDR3: CASRHRQQGFYNEQFF; size: once; D: -; J: TRBJ2-1; V: TRBV6-6
DNA: TGTGCCAGCAGCCTGGACAGGGAGTGGCAGCCCCAGCATTTT; CDR3: CASSLDREWQPQHF; size: -; D: TRBD1; J: TRBJ1-5; V: TRBV6-2/TRBV6-3
DNA: TGTGCCAGCAGCCAGCCCGGGAGTTCGGTTAATGGCTACACCTTC; CDR3: CASSQPGSSVNGYTF; size: -; D: -; J: TRBJ1-2; V: TRBV7-9
DNA: TGTGCCAGCAGCCCAGGACAGGGGGCCCAGCATTTT; CDR3: CASSPGQGAQHF; size: -; D: TRBD1; J: TRBJ1-5; V: TRBV6-5
DNA: TGTGCCAGCAGGATAAGGGGGCGAGCTGAAGCTTTCTTT; CDR3: CASRIRGRAEAFF; size: -; D: TRBD1; J: TRBJ1-1; V: TRBV12-3/TRBV12-4
DNA: TGTGCCAGCAGCCCCGACTATTACAATGAGCAGTTCTTC; CDR3: CASSPDYYNEQFF; size: -; D: -; J: TRBJ2-1; V: TRBV3-1/TRBV3-2
DNA: TGTGCCAGTTATCCGAGGCCTGGCAATCAGCCCCAGCATTTT; CDR3: CASYPRPGNQPQHF; size: -; D: -; J: TRBJ1-5; V: TRBV19
DNA: TGTGCCAGCAGCGCGCGCGGGACCTACGAGCAGTACTTC; CDR3: CASSARGTYEQYF; size: -; D: -; J: TRBJ2-7; V: TRBV7-2
DNA: TGTGCCAGCAGTGCGGGCGAGCTAGCGCCCGGGGAGCTGTTTTTT; CDR3: CASSAGELAPGELFF; size: -; D: -; J: TRBJ2-2; V: TRBV2
DNA: TGTGCCAGCAGCTTAGCGCGGTACTCTGGGGCCAACGTCCTGACTTTC; CDR3: CASSLARYSGANVLTF; size: -; D: -; J: TRBJ2-6; V: TRBV7-8
DNA: TGTGCTAGTGGTACAGGACAGATAAATGAAAAACTGTTTTTT; CDR3: CASGTGQINEKLFF; size: -; D: -; J: TRBJ1-4; V: TRBV12-5
DNA: TGTGCCAGCAGCCGAGGGGACAGAATATTGAACACTGAAGCTTTCTTT; CDR3: CASSRGDRILNTEAFF; size: -; D: TRBD1; J: TRBJ1-1; V: TRBV11-2
DNA: TGTGCCAGCAGCTTCCTACCGACAGGGGGTGGCGAGCAGTACTTC; CDR3: CASSFLPTGGGEQYF; size: -; D: TRBD1; J: TRBJ2-7; V: TRBV7-8
DNA: TGCGCCAGCAGCCCAGGGGAAGGGTTTAAGTCACCCCTCCACTTT; CDR3: CASSPGEGFKSPLHF; size: -; D: -; J: TRBJ1-6; V: TRBV5-1
DNA: TGTGCCAGCAGTCCCCCCGGTACAGGGGGTCTGAAAAACATTCAGTACTTC; CDR3: CASSPPGTGGLKNIQYF; size: -; D: TRBD1; J: TRBJ2-4; V: TRBV28
DNA: TGTGCCAGCAGCCCTGACAGGGGCCCAGAGACCCAGTACTTC; CDR3: CASSPDRGPETQYF; size: -; D: TRBD1; J: TRBJ2-5; V: TRBV7-9
DNA: TGTGCCAGCAGTACAGACAGGTACGAGCAGTACTTC; CDR3: CASSTDRYEQYF; size: -; D: -; J: TRBJ2-7; V: TRBV2
DNA: TGTGCCAGCACCCAATTACAGGGAAGCCCCTCTGGGGCCAACGTCCTGACTTTC; CDR3: CASTQLQGSPSGANVLTF; size: -; D: -; J: TRBJ2-6; V: TRBV2
DNA: TGTGCCAGCAGTTACATAGCGGGGGGAATCGAGACCCAGTACTTC; CDR3: CASSYIAGGIETQYF; size: -; D: TRBD2; J: TRBJ2-5; V: TRBV6-2/TRBV6-3
DNA: TGTGCCAGCAGCCTAAGAAGCGGCGCGCACAATGAGCAGTTCTTC; CDR3: CASSLRSGAHNEQFF; size: -; D: -; J: TRBJ2-1; V: TRBV9
DNA: TGTGCCAGCCCACGGACAGGCCGAAGCTCCTACAATGAGCAGTTCTTC; CDR3: CASPRTGRSSYNEQFF; size: -; D: TRBD1; J: TRBJ2-1; V: TRBV18
DNA: TGTGCCAGCGGTCCAGGGGATTGGGTCAATCAGCCCCAGCATTTT; CDR3: CASGPGDWVNQPQHF; size: once; D: -; J: TRBJ1-5; V: TRBV19
DNA: TGTGCCAGCAGCATTTTGGGACTAGCGGGGAGGGATGAGCAGTTCTTC; CDR3: CASSILGLAGRDEQFF; size: -; D: TRBD2; J: TRBJ2-1; V: TRBV7-3
DNA: TGTGCCAGCCGCCGGGTCAGCTCCTACGAGCAGTACTTC; CDR3: CASRRVSSYEQYF; size: few; D: -; J: TRBJ2-7; V: TRBV11-2
DNA: TGTGCCAGCAGTTTCGGACTAGCGGGGGACCAAGAGACCCAGTACTTC; CDR3: CASSFGLAGDQETQYF; size: -; D: TRBD2; J: TRBJ2-5; V: TRBV7-9
DNA: TGTGCCAGCAGCCCACTTGGGGGGGGGCTAAGGAATGGCTACACCTTC; CDR3: CASSPLGGGLRNGYTF; size: once; D: -; J: TRBJ1-2; V: TRBV9
DNA: TGTGCCAGCAGTTCGTATCAGGGGGCTCTGAATCAGCCCCAGCATTTT; CDR3: CASSSYQGALNQPQHF; size: -; D: TRBD1; J: TRBJ1-5; V: TRBV6-6
DNA: TGTGCCAGCAGCGTAGTATCGGGTTTTGGCGGGGGCTACACCTTC; CDR3: CASSVVSGFGGGYTF; size: -; D: -; J: TRBJ1-2; V: TRBV9
DNA: TGTGCCAGCAGCCCGGGACTAGCGGGGAAAGTCTTC; CDR3: CASSPGLAGKVF; size: -; D: TRBD2; J: TRBJ2-1; V: TRBV5-4
DNA: TGTGCCAGCTCACCGTTGAGGGCTGAAGCTTTCTTT; CDR3: CASSPLRAEAFF; size: -; D: -; J: TRBJ1-1; V: TRBV18
DNA: TGTGCCAGCACGCGGAAAGAGACCCAGTACTTC; CDR3: CASTRKETQYF; size: -; D: -; J: TRBJ2-5; V: TRBV28
DNA: TGTGCCACCAGTGACCCCTCAAGGGGCCGGAATGGCTACACCTTC; CDR3: CATSDPSRGRNGYTF; size: -; D: -; J: TRBJ1-2; V: TRBV24-1
DNA: TGCGCCAGCAGCCAAGTCCCAGGGGAGGGAGGAGAGACCCAGTACTTC; CDR3: CASSQVPGEGGETQYF; size: -; D: -; J: TRBJ2-5; V: TRBV4-3
DNA: TGTGCCAGCAGTTTGGGCAATGATGTGGCCCAGTACTTC; CDR3: CASSLGNDVAQYF; size: -; D: -; J: TRBJ2-5; V: TRBV28
DNA: TGTGCCAGCAGCTTGGGAGAAGGTGGTGAAGCTTTCTTT; CDR3: CASSLGEGGEAFF; size: -; D: -; J: TRBJ1-1; V: TRBV11-1
DNA: TGTGCCAGCAGTTACCCGGACAGCCAGTTCTTC; CDR3: CASSYPDSQFF; size: -; D: -; J: TRBJ2-1; V: TRBV6-2/TRBV6-3
DNA: TGTGCCAGCAGCCCCGGGGACAGGGGAGAGACCCAGTACTTC; CDR3: CASSPGDRGETQYF; size: -; D: TRBD1; J: TRBJ2-5; V: TRBV7-8
DNA: TGCGCCAGCAGCCAATCTAGCGGGGGGTCCTACAATGAGCAGTTCTTC; CDR3: CASSQSSGGSYNEQFF; size: -; D: TRBD2; J: TRBJ2-1; V: TRBV4-3
DNA: TGTGCCAGCAGTGATAATAACTTGAATGAGCAGTTCTTC; CDR3: CASSDNNLNEQFF; size: -; D: -; J: TRBJ2-1; V: TRBV2
DNA: TGCGCCAGCAGCTCCGGGGGCAATCAGCCCCAGCATTTT; CDR3: CASSSGGNQPQHF; size: -; D: -; J: TRBJ1-5; V: TRBV5-1